A selection of T cell receptor beta chains follows, all from one sample in a study of blood T cell repertoires in COVID-19. Some clones are missing from TCRdb's copy, which holds only in-frame ones; the method was immunoSEQ multiplex PCR. Among about 260,000 clones listed, about nine tenths were seen once. Sequences were obtained from peripheral blood. These receptors all come from a woman in her thirties with COVID-19, enrolled during active disease. Each CDR3 is given with its conserved first and last residue. D genes are given only for firm matches.

d_call: NA; v_call: TRBV4-1; cdr3_aa: CASSQEVLQFF
d_call: NA; v_call: TRBV21-1; cdr3_aa: CARTGSNTGELFF
d_call: TRBD2; v_call: TRBV7-3; cdr3_aa: CASSEGTSGKGRELFF
d_call: TRBD1; v_call: TRBV3-1/TRBV3-2; cdr3_aa: CASSQGAGGNSPLHF
d_call: NA; v_call: TRBV11-2; cdr3_aa: CASRTQGGAFYEQYF
d_call: TRBD2; v_call: TRBV6-6; cdr3_aa: CASGRGAYEQYF
d_call: TRBD2; v_call: TRBV5-1; cdr3_aa: CASSLARAGARGYDTQYF
d_call: NA; v_call: TRBV2; cdr3_aa: CASSEAGNTEAFF
d_call: NA; v_call: TRBV11-2; cdr3_aa: CASSLEWGSPLHF
d_call: TRBD2; v_call: TRBV14; cdr3_aa: CASTKASGSHEQYF
d_call: NA; v_call: TRBV6-4; cdr3_aa: CASSDSTGSAGQYNQPQHF
d_call: TRBD1; v_call: TRBV6-1; cdr3_aa: CASSVQVGLQGPTGGTEAFF
d_call: NA; v_call: TRBV7-3; cdr3_aa: CASSLSRGNTIYF
d_call: TRBD1; v_call: TRBV7-9; cdr3_aa: CASSPRTGERGTNEKLFF
d_call: NA; v_call: TRBV9; cdr3_aa: CASSVEPGFYEQYF
d_call: TRBD1; v_call: TRBV29-1; cdr3_aa: CSADRANTGELFF
d_call: NA; v_call: TRBV12-3/TRBV12-4; cdr3_aa: CASSSSETQYF